Reported below is one TCR beta chain. Its antigen is unknown. No per-base quality is available; no much larger clone lies one base away. This sample is part of a study of long-term antiretroviral therapy in people with HIV (dated by TCRdb to between 2021 and 2024). At the level of the whole study: The earliest samples were collected roughly a decade before the 2015 WHO recommendation for immediate ART, at a time when ART was usually postponed until CD4 counts fell. Whether ART initiation and durable HIV suppression were associated with changes in peripheral blood TRB repertoire composition and diversity was tested in a retrospective serial study. The cohort contributed 150 to 200 cryopreserved PBMC samples from 30 to 35 adults with confirmed HIV infection, collected serially over a mean of approximately six years (range 1-12). Among the roughly 30 participants with HIV, about 11 were female. Test extractions of a monoclonal T-cell line alongside some 36 polyclonal samples showed no cross-contamination during QIAcube processing. What the authors observed across the whole study: Limited PBMC availability meant only the TCR beta chain was sequenced, without alpha chain pairing. Because cell numbers in pre-ART samples were limited, unsorted PBMC were profiled instead of sorted CD4+ and CD8+ T cells. Inferences about post-ART repertoire changes are limited because no data were available on ART adherence, viral resistance or therapy changes. CDR3 length ranges in HIV repertoires were narrower than in controls, and network structure suggested an antigen-experienced repertoire with only a slight naive shift after ART. Starting ART was linked to a significant rise in TRB diversity, yet even with long-term ART the diversity remained significantly lower than in transplant donor controls. Expanded TRB clones identified before ART initiation dominated the repertoire across all time points, though the dominance fluctuated and decreased in many PLHIV after ART. Samples dated from the mid-2000s to the late 2010s, and the ART regimens used may be less effective than current ones.

Sequencing of the TRB variable region was done with the immunoSEQ hsTCRB v3.0 assay at survey level resolution. TRB sequencing targeted a depth of about 35,000-55,000 T-cell genomes per sample. Pooled TRB libraries were sequenced on an Illumina MiSeq with a v3 150-cycle kit. As for how the authors treated the data: Analysis of repertoires was carried out in R inside a reproducible Nextflow workflow spanning QC, data transformation and analysis. LymphoSeq2, an R package for exploring AIRR-Seq data, was used to implement the custom analyses. Four samples that produced fewer than 5000 total TRB sequences were removed, so some 190 HIV repertoires were analyzed. Among the approximately 190 retained HIV repertoires, approximately 59 were collected before ART initiation and 129 after ART initiation. Repertoires were downsampled to 5000 TRB nucleotide sequences, with summary statistics averaged over 100 downsampling iterations. Only TRB sequences with CDR3 regions of at least seven amino acids were retained for analysis. Two measures captured diversity: a Shannon entropy-derived clonality score and the Gini coefficient. Repertoire networks linked the top 5000 CDR3 amino acid sequences whenever two sequences differed by an edit distance of one. GLIPH2 predicted antigen specificity groups and MHC restriction for TRB CDR3 amino acid sequences. To flag known CMV, EBV, HIV or tissue antigen associations, CDR3 amino acid sequences were matched against VDJdb and McPAS-TCR. Pre-ART, post-ART and control groups were compared with Wilcoxon signed-rank tests and Holm-Bonferroni correction. This is the immuneACCESS table as TCRdb keeps it, with only in-frame sequences that have V and J called. A part of the clones is gone; compared with another copy, unresolved V genes explain less than half, and the rest is unexplained. From that table come the V and J calls and clone size; the DNA was used to work out D and trimming. The sample yields approximately 17,000 clones; 70% to 90% were counted once. Of the sample, roughly 18% is held by the ten largest clones.

The CDR3, from cysteine to phenylalanine, totals 12 residues. Solely the CDR3 DNA is kept, with 36 bases framed from the first base. Inclusion was restricted to participants for whom at least one PBMC sample before ART initiation and at least two post-ART samples were available. Every participant with HIV received treatment in the United States of America. Cryopreserved samples of about 1-11 million PBMC were thawed and washed before DNA extraction. At the time of the earliest PBMC sample for each participant with HIV, ages ranged from roughly 23 to 55 years. PBMC samples from each participant spanned 1-4 timepoints before ART initiation and 2-8 timepoints after ART initiation, with a median of 7 samples. Serial HIV viral load, CD4+ T-cell count, ART history and demographic data were obtained for every participant. A Qiagen kit on a QIAcube was used to extract genomic DNA from unsorted PBMC, with samples processed in batches of 12.

The sample was unsorted PBMCs, taken 0.6 years after starting antiretroviral therapy. The chain employs TRBV21-1 and TRBJ1-2. TRBV21-1 is shown as a pseudogene. The sequence came from a young woman with HIV. The CDR3 region has the sequence CASSAPRDPRRF. The sequenced DNA is TGTGCCAGCAGCGCTCCCCGGGACCCCCGGCGATTC.